A selection of T cell receptor beta chains follows, all from one sample in a study of blood T cell repertoires in COVID-19. Repertoires were generated with immunoSEQ multiplex PCR, while TCRdb's copy carries only in-frame clones and drops some. The repertoire holds approximately 170,000 clones, with over 80% as singletons. The material sequenced was peripheral blood. The receptors originated from a woman aged 70-85 years with COVID-19, enrolled during active disease. The CDR3 runs from the conserved cysteine through the conserved F or W. D genes are given only for firm matches. Where a row states a size, it is once, few, many or the class of an expanded clone; other rows omit it.

TRBJ1-2 . . TRBV6-1 CASSEGGAPSGGYTF TGTGCCAGCAGTGAGGGGGGGGCCCCGTCGGGCGGCTACACCTTC
TRBJ1-1 . . TRBV24-1 CATSDLSGAPLTEAFF TGTGCCACCAGTGATTTGAGCGGGGCGCCCCTCACTGAAGCTTTCTTT
TRBJ2-3 once . TRBV19 CASSSADTQYF TGTGCCAGTAGTTCGGCAGATACGCAGTATTTT
TRBJ2-3 . TRBD1 TRBV2 CASTWDRGRADTQYF TGTGCCAGCACCTGGGACAGGGGACGGGCAGATACGCAGTATTTT
TRBJ2-5 . . TRBV28 CASSTLRDATPETQYF TGTGCCAGCAGCACGCTGCGGGACGCAACCCCAGAGACCCAGTACTTC
TRBJ1-1 . TRBD1 TRBV24-1 CATSGGSRNTEAFF TGTGCCACCTCAGGGGGCTCCAGGAACACTGAAGCTTTCTTT
TRBJ1-5 . . TRBV6-5 CASSTGSGNQPQHF TGTGCCAGCAGTACAGGGTCCGGCAATCAGCCCCAGCATTTT
TRBJ1-4 . . TRBV18 CASSQYMERANEKLFF TGTGCCAGCTCCCAGTATATGGAGCGCGCTAATGAAAAACTGTTTTTT
TRBJ2-7 . TRBD2 TRBV3-1/TRBV3-2 CASSQVDSGRAGSYEQYF TGTGCCAGCAGCCAAGTCGATAGCGGGAGGGCCGGATCCTACGAGCAGTACTTC
TRBJ2-5 . . TRBV28 CASSINQETQYF TGTGCCAGCAGTATAAACCAAGAGACCCAGTACTTC
TRBJ2-1 . TRBD2 TRBV20-1 CSASSSGILYEQFF TGCAGTGCTAGTTCTAGCGGGATATTGTATGAGCAGTTCTTC
TRBJ1-1 . TRBD1 TRBV4-1 CASSQRTITGTGYTEAFF TGCGCCAGCAGCCAAAGAACCATCACCGGGACAGGGTACACTGAAGCTTTCTTT
TRBJ1-1 . . TRBV6-6 CASSSVPGRGNTEAFF TGTGCCAGCAGTTCGGTTCCAGGGAGGGGGAACACTGAAGCTTTCTTT
TRBJ2-7 . TRBD1 TRBV9 CASSTGQGLSYEQYF TGTGCCAGCAGCACTGGACAGGGATTATCCTACGAGCAGTACTTC
TRBJ2-3 . . TRBV7-2 CASSLGPTDTQYF TGTGCCAGCAGCTTAGGGCCCACAGATACGCAGTATTTT
TRBJ2-3 . TRBD2 TRBV27 CASSLGLAGGPSTDTQYF TGTGCCAGCAGTTTGGGACTAGCGGGAGGGCCCAGCACAGATACGCAGTATTTT